This T cell receptor (beta chain) was documented in a study of Ad26.COV2.S vaccination and SARS-CoV-2 variants (dated by TCRdb to about 2021). Turning to the overall study: Vaccine-arm donors were drawn from COV1001, a multicentre, randomized, double-blind, placebo-controlled phase I-IIa trial of Ad26.COV2.S in healthy adults. Dosing of Ad26.COV2.S was intramuscular, at either 5x10^10 or 1x10^11 viral particles, delivered as one shot or as two shots spaced 56 days apart. TCRbeta repertoire sequencing was used to assess the specificity and breadth of SARS-CoV-2-reactive T cell receptors after Ad26.COV2.S vaccination. A total of around 32 samples were included in the TCR-sequenced set, comprising around 20 Ad26.COV2.S vaccine recipients, 5 placebo recipients and 8 SARS-CoV-2 convalescent individuals. Participants in the trial were split at random into five groups of five each, receiving low-dose or high-dose Ad26.COV2.S once or twice, or else placebo on both occasions. Investigators did not know the trial group allocation while performing experiments and assessing outcomes. Summary of the overall study and its limitations: Non-spike TCR breadth was comparable between vaccine and placebo recipients, consistent with the vaccine containing only spike. Higher spike-specific TCR breadth was observed in Ad26.COV2.S recipients than in placebo recipients (P = 0.0014). After vaccination, spike-specific CD8+ and CD4+ T cell responses were reported to show substantial breadth. It was noted by the authors that total T cell responses may have been underestimated by the TCR breadth and depth analyses. The study was not powered for comparison of responses between vaccine doses or regimens.

Concerning this clone: Its antigen is currently not known. Base qualities are not at hand, and no much larger clone is one base apart.

Taken with the paper, the label for treatment or condition translates to: about 20 received Ad26.COV2.S at low or high dose, single or two shots; roughly 5 received placebo; per-sample allocation not given. Repertoires of vaccine and placebo recipients were sequenced from samples taken on day 63 after the first injection. Cohort 1b enrolled about 25 adults aged 18-55 years at a single site in Boston, USA, between 29 July and 7 August 2020. Ad26.COV2.S consisted of a replication-incompetent adenovirus type 26 vector by which a prefusion-stabilized SARS-CoV-2 spike protein from the original Wuhan strain was expressed. The junction carries 15 bases between V and J, which are trimmed by 4 bases and 0 bases respectively. The cysteine opens and the phenylalanine closes a CDR3 of 16 amino acids. Only CDR3 DNA is held: 48 bases, read in frame from base 1. The immunoSEQ Assay was used to sequence TCRbeta CDR3 regions. After extraction, genomic DNA underwent amplification by bias-controlled multiplex PCR, followed by high-throughput sequencing. Per the source publication's procedure: To quantify the absolute abundance of every unique TCRbeta CDR3 region, sequences were collapsed and filtered. T cell fraction was estimated by normalizing TCRbeta template counts to usable DNA, with usable DNA measured through amplification of reference genes found in all nucleated cells. Repertoire TCRs were annotated as SARS-CoV-2-specific by exact matching of V gene, CDR3 amino acid sequence and J gene to a known reactive TCR set. The reference SARS-CoV-2 TCR set was derived from MIRA and filtered for enrichment in COVID-19-positive ImmuneCODE repertoires, a step that removed public or cross-reactive TCRs. Based on the MIRA antigens, annotated TCRs were further analysed at the level of specific ORF or position within ORF. Depth was the summed frequency of annotated unique rearrangements, while breadth was defined as annotated unique rearrangements over total unique productive rearrangements. Group comparisons of TCR breadth used two-sided Wilcoxon rank-sum tests. The source is immuneACCESS, and TCRdb retained only in-frame sequences with V and J called. Part of the clones is not carried over; for the studies checked, unresolved V genes explain less than half of this, and the remainder is unexplained. D and trimming come from the DNA, and the V and J calls and clone size come from that table. This sample holds 350,000 to 500,000 clones; 90% were observed only once. The top ten clones comprise about 4.5% of the sample.

This receptor was identified in a person between 18 and 65 years old who received the Ad26.COV2.S COVID-19 vaccine or a placebo. Recombination connected TRBV5-3 to TRBJ2-3; possibly the D gene is TRBD1, per 6 matching bases. TRBV5-3 is reported as an ORF; its role is uncertain. Sequenced material: peripheral blood, taken in a trial of Ad26.COV2.S vaccine versus placebo. The CDR3 protein sequence reads: CARSLARGQSTDTQYF. The sequenced DNA: TGTGCCAGAAGCCTCGCAAGGGGACAAAGCACAGATACGCAGTATTTT.